This TCR beta chain is from a study of T cells expressing NK-cell markers. About the study: The eight sequenced donors comprised seven who were HCMV-seropositive and one who was seronegative.

This CDR3 has 14 amino acids. Germline values: CDR1 SEHNR, CDR2 FQNEAQ (reference sequence). TCRdb re-called the 5' RACE reads; one entry per CDR3 protein, DNA not given. Listed are around 110,000 distinct CDR3 sequences; approximately 18% falls within the top ten. Worth noting for this clonotype: The antigen remains unidentified.

Broader study findings: Dominance of the CD3+CD56-NKG2C+ fraction by these clonotypes also held in a handful of donors. HCMV specificity was not established for the expanded NKG2C+ T cell clones.

V is TRBV7-9 and J is TRBJ2-3; TCRdb designates TRBD1, a call that cannot be tested without DNA. The sample comprised blood T cells: a sorted CD56 or NKG2C T cell subset, CD4+ or CD8+ T cells, or bulk PBMC T cells (not recorded which). This TCR derives from a woman between 18 and 70 years old in good health. CDR3 residues: CASSSGGLTDTQYF.